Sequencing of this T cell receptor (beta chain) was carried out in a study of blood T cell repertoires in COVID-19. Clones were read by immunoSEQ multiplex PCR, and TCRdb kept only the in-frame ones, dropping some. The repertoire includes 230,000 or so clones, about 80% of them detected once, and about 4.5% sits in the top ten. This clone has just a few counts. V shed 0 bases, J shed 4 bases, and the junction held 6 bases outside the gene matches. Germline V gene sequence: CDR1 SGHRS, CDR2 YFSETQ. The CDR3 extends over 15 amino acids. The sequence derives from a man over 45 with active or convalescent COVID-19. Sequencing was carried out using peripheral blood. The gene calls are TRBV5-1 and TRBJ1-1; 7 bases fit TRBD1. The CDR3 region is CASSLGEGASTEAFF. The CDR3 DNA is TGCGCCAGCAGCTTGGGCGAGGGGGCCAGCACTGAAGCTTTCTTT.